The sequence of this TCR beta chain was determined in a study of T cells in Graves' hyperthyroidism and ophthalmopathy. For the study at large: Peripheral blood was obtained at initial diagnosis, preceding any treatment.

TCR beta CDR3 region amplification was performed from RNA transcripts. The study used the HTBI primer set for a first-round RT-PCR of the TCR CDR3. TCRdb fed the multiplex PCR reads into MiXCR, producing one record per CDR3 protein. The data contain a few hundred thousand distinct CDR3 sequences, 15% of them singletons. To note about this clonotype: Its specificity is unknown. Just one base apart from a much larger clone, this may be a read error.

The study, taken as a whole, reports: The model's output predicted ophthalmopathy at a median of about 6.5 months prior to onset.

Germline lookup yields CDR1 DFQATT and CDR2 SNEGSKA (reference sequence). Trimming took off 6 bases at V and 8 bases at J, with 24 bases between the two ends. The CDR3 is 15 amino acids. What was sequenced was blood. The chain carries TRBV20-1 and TRBJ2-3; unclear D gene. This receptor was taken from a woman in her 30s with Graves' hyperthyroidism. The CDR3 reads CSAPSGNPRLVTQYF. The CDR3 DNA reads TGCAGTGCCCCATCGGGTAACCCTCGTCTTGTTACGCAGTATTTT.